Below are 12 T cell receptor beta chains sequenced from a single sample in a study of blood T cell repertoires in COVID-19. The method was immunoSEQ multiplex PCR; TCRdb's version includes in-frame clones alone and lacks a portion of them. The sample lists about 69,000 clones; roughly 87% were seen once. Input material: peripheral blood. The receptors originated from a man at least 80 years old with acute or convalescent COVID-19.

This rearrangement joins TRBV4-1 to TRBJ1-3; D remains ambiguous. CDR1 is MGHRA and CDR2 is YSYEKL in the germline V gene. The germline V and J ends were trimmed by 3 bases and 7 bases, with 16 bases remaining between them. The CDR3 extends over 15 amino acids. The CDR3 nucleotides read TGCGCCAGCAGCCATCCCGGCTCCGGCAGGAACACCATATATTTT. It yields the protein CASSHPGSGRNTIYF.

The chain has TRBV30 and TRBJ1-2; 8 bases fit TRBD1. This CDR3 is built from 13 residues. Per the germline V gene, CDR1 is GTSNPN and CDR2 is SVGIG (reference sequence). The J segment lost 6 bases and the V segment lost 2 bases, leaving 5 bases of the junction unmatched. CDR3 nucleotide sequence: TGTGCCTGGAGTTTCAGGGGGCGGGATGGCTACACCTTC. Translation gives CAWSFRGRDGYTF. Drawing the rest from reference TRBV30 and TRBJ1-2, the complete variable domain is SQTIHQWPATLVQPVGSPLSLECTVEGTSNPNLYWYRQAAGRGLQLLFYSVGIGQISSEVPQNLSASRPQDRQFILSSKKLLLSDSGFYLCAWSFRGRDGYTFGSGTRLTVV.

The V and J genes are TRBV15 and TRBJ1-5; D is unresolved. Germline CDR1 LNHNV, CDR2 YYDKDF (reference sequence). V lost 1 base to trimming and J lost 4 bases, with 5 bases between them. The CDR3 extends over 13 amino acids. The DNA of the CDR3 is TGTGCCACCAGCAGAGCCGGGAATCAGCCCCAGCATTTT. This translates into CATSRAGNQPQHF.

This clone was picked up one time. CDR3 coding DNA: TGTGCCAGTAGTATACAGGGGAACTATGGCTACACCTTC. Residues: CASSIQGNYGYTF. V gene TRBV19 combines with J gene TRBJ1-2; D possibly corresponds to TRBD1 (6 bases). Trimming shortened V by 2 bases and J by 2 bases, and 6 bases separated the two germline ends. The germline V gene encodes CDR1 LNHDA and CDR2 SQIVND (reference sequence). The CDR3 is 13 amino acids.

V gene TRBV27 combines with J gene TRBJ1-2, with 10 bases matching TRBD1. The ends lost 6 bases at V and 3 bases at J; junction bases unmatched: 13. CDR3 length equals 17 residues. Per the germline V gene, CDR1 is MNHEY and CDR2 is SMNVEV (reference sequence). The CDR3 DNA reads TGTGCCAGCAGAGATCGGACAGGGGGGCGGGAGTACTATGGCTACACCTTC. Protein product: CASRDRTGGREYYGYTF.

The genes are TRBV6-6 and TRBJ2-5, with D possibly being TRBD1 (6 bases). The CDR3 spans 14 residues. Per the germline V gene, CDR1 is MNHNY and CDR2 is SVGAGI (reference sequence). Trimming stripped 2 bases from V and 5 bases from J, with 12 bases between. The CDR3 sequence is CASSYSDRRETQYF. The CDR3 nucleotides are TGTGCCAGCAGTTACAGTGACAGGCGGGAGACCCAGTACTTC.

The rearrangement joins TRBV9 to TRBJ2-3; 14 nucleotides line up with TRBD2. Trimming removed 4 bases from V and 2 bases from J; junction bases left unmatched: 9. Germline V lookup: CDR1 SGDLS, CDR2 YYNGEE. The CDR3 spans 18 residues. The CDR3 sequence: CASSPGLAGGPHTDTQYF. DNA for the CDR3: TGTGCCAGCAGCCCCGGACTAGCGGGAGGCCCCCACACAGATACGCAGTATTTT.

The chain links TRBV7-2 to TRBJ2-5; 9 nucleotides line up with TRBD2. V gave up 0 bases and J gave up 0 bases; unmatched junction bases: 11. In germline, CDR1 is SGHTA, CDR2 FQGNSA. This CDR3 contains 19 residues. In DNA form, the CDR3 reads TGTGCCAGCAGCTTAGCGCGTTTTCCTAGCGGGACACACCAAGAGACCCAGTACTTC. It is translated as CASSLARFPSGTHQETQYF.

The CDR3: CAIRGTGGDYGYTF. CDR3 bases: TGTGCCATCAGGGGGACAGGGGGCGACTATGGCTACACCTTC. V is TRBV10-3 and J is TRBJ1-2, with TRBD1 matching over 12 bases. V was clipped by 6 bases and J by 3 bases; unmatched bases: 2. Germline loops: CDR1 ENHRY, CDR2 SYGVKD. The CDR3 is 14 amino acids.

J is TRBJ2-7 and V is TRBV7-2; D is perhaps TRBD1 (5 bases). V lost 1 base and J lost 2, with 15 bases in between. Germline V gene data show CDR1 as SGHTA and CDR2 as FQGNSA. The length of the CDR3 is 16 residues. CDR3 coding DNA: TGTGCCAGCAGCTTAGTCCCCATAGGGGCCGCCTACGAGCAGTACTTC. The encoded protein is CASSLVPIGAAYEQYF.

The chain's CDR3 is CASSGLAGVQETQYF. The DNA for the CDR3 is TGTGCCAGTAGTGGACTAGCGGGGGTCCAAGAGACCCAGTACTTC. The chain is built from TRBV19 and TRBJ2-5, with 13 bases fitting TRBD2. The germline CDR1 and CDR2 sequences are LNHDA and SQIVND (reference sequence). This CDR3 spans 15 amino acids. J lost 1 base, V lost 5 bases, and 1 base had no gene match.

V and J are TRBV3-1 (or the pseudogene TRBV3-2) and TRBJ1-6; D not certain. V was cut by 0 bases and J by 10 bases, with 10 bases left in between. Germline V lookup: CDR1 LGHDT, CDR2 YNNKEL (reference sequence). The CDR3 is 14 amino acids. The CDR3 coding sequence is TGTGCCAGCAGCCAAGACAGGCTAAGGTCACCCCTCCACTTT. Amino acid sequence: CASSQDRLRSPLHF.